This TCR beta chain came from a study of blood T cell repertoires in COVID-19. Study in general: PBMCs, B-cell-depleted T cells, or T cells provided the cDNA or gDNA that made up the material.

Sequencing was performed with immunoSEQ multiplex PCR; in TCRdb, only in-frame clones are kept and a portion is missing. The sample lists 290,000 or so clones, 90% occurring once. Per germline, CDR1 MDHEN and CDR2 SYDVKM. This CDR3 comprises 15 residues. The J segment lost 3 bases and the V segment lost 5 bases, leaving 6 bases of the junction unmatched. The sample comprised PBMCs or T cells enriched from blood (not recorded which). The chain has TRBV28 and TRBJ1-2; 10 nucleotides align to TRBD1. The clonotype was recovered from a woman between 18 and 29 years old with acute COVID-19. CDR3 DNA sequence: TGTGCCAGCAGTGTAACCGGGACAGGGGACTATGGCTACACCTTC. This gives the protein CASSVTGTGDYGYTF.